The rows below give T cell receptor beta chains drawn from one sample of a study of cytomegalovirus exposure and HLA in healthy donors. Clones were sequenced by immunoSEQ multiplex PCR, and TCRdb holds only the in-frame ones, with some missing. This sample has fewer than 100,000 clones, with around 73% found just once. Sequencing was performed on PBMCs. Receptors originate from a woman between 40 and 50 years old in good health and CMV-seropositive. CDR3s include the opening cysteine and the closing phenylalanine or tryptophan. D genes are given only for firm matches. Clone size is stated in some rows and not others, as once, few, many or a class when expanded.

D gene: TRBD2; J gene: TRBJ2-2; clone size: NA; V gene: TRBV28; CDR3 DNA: TGTGCCAGCAAGCGAGCGGGGGTCGGCGCCGGGGAGCTGTTTTTT; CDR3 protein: CASKRAGVGAGELFF
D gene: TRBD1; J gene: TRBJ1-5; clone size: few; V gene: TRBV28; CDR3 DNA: TGTGCCAGCAGTTTGAGGACAGGGAACAATCAGCCCCAGCATTTT; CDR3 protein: CASSLRTGNNQPQHF
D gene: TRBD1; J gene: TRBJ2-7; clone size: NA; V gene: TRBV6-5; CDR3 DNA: TGTGCCAGCAGCCACTCGGGCAGGGGGTTCGAGCAGTACTTC; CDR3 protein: CASSHSGRGFEQYF
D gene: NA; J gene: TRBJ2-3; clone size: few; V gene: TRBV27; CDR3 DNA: TGTGCCAGCAGCTCACAGAGCACAGATACGCAGTATTTT; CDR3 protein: CASSSQSTDTQYF
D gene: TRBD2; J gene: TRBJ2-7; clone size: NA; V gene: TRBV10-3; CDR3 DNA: TGTGCCATCAGCGGGACTAGCGGAGGCTACGAGCAGTACTTC; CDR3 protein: CAISGTSGGYEQYF
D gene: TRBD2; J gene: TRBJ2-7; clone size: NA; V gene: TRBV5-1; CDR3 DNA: TGCGCCAGCAGCTTGGGTAGCACTAGCGTCTCCTACGAGCAGTACTTC; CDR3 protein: CASSLGSTSVSYEQYF
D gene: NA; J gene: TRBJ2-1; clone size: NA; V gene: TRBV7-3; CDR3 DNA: TGTGCCAGCAGCTTAATCAGGGCAGACTACAATGAGCAGTTCTTC; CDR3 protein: CASSLIRADYNEQFF
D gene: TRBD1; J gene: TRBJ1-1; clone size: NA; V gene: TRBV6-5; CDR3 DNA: TGTGCCAGCAGAGAAAATCAGGGGGCTGGAGCTTTCTTT; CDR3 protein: CASRENQGAGAFF
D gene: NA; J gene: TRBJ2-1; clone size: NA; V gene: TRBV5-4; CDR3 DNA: TGTGCCAGCAGCCAACAGGGAAATTTGGGCAATGAGCAGTTCTTC; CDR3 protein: CASSQQGNLGNEQFF
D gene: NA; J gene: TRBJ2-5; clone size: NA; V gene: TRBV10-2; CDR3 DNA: TGCGCCAGCAGTTCGGGACAACGTAAAGAGACCCAGTACTTC; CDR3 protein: CASSSGQRKETQYF
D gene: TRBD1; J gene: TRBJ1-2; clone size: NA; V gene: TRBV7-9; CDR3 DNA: TGTGCCAGCCTCCGGGACAGGGGGGGTGGCTACACCTTC; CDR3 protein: CASLRDRGGGYTF
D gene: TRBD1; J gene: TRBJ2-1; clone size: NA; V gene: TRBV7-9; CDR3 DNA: TGTGCCAGCAGCCACGACAGGGGGCGCAATGGTGAGCAGTTCTTC; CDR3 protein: CASSHDRGRNGEQFF
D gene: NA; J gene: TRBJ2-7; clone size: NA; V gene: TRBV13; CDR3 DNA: TGTGCCAGCAGCACCCATCGCGGGTACTCCTACGAGCAGTACTTC; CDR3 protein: CASSTHRGYSYEQYF
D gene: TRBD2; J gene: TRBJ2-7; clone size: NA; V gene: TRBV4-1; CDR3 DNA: TGCGCCAGCAGCCAAGATGACGCGGGAGGGCAGTACTTC; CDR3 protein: CASSQDDAGGQYF
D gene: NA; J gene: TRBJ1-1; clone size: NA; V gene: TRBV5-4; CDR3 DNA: TGTGCCAGCAGCTTGGATCCATCCAACACTGAAGCTTTCTTT; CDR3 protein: CASSLDPSNTEAFF
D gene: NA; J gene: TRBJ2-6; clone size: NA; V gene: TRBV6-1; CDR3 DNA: TGTGCCAGCTCCACAGGGAGCTCTGGGGCCAACGTCCTGACTTTC; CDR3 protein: CASSTGSSGANVLTF
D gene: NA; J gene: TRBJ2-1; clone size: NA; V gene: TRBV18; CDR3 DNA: TGTGCCAGCTCACCCCTGGAGGGGACCCTGCCCTACAATGAGCAGTTCTTC; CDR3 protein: CASSPLEGTLPYNEQFF
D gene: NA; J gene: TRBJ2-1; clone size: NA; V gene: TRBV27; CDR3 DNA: TGTGCCAGCAGTCCCCCACAGGGAGGGATCTACAATGAGCAGTTCTTC; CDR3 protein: CASSPPQGGIYNEQFF
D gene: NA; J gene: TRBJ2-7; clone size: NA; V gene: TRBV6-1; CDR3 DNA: TGTGCCAGCAGTGAAGGGGTGCTATGGGGGGTCGGCGAGCAGTACTTC; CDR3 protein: CASSEGVLWGVGEQYF
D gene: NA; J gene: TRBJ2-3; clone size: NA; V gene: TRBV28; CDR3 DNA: TGTGCCAGCAGATCCGGGAGTAGTGGCACAGATACGCAGTATTTT; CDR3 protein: CASRSGSSGTDTQYF
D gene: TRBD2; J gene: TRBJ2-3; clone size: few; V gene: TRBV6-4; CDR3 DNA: TGTGCCAGCAGTGACTCCTCCAGCGGGAGCGTAGATACGCAGTATTTT; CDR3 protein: CASSDSSSGSVDTQYF
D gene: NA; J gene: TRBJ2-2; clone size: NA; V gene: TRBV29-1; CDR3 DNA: TGCAGCGTCGGAAAGGGGTCCGGGAGAAACACCGGGGAGCTGTTTTTT; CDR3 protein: CSVGKGSGRNTGELFF
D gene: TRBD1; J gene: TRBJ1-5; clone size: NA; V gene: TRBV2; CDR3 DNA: TGTGCCAGCAGTGTTTTAGGGGGCTATCAGCCCCAGCATTTT; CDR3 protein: CASSVLGGYQPQHF
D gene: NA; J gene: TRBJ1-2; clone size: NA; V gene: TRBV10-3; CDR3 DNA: TGTGCCTCACAACCCCTTTCGAATGGCGGGGATGGCTACACCTTC; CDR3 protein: CASQPLSNGGDGYTF
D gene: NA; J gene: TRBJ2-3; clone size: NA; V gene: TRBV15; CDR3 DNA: TGTGCCACCAGCAAGGCAGGGAGCACAGATACGCAGTATTTT; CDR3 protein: CATSKAGSTDTQYF
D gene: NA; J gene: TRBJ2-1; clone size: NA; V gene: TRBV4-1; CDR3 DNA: TGCGCCAGCAGCCCAGTACCTTCGGTTGGGCTAGCGAGAATCTACAATGAGCAGTTCTTC; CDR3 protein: CASSPVPSVGLARIYNEQFF
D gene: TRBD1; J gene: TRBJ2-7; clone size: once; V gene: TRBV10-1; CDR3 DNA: TGCGCCAGCAGTACGGGACAGGGGGCGGACGAGCAGTACTTC; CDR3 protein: CASSTGQGADEQYF
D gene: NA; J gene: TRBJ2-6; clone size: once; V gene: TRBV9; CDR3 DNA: TGTGCCAGCAGCACCGGGGTCGGGTCTGGGGCCAACGTCCTGACTTTC; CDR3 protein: CASSTGVGSGANVLTF
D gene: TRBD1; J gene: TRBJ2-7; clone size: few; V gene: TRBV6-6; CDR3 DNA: TGTGCCAGCAGTTACCCAGGGGGAGAGCAGTACTTC; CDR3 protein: CASSYPGGEQYF
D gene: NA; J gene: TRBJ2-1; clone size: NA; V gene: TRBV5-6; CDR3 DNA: TGTGCCAGCAGCTTGGCCCAGGGGTTAAATGAGCAGTTCTTC; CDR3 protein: CASSLAQGLNEQFF
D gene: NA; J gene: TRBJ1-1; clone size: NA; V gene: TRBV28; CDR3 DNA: TGTGCCAGCTTCCTCGGAGGGAGCACTGAAGCTTTCTTT; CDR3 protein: CASFLGGSTEAFF
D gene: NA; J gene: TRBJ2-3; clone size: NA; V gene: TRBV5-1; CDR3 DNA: TGCGCCAGCAGCTTGTTAGTCGAGACTAGTTCGACAGATACGCAGTATTTT; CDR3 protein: CASSLLVETSSTDTQYF
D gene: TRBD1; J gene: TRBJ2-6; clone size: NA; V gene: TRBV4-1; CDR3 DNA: TGCGCCAGCAGCTATAGACAGGGAGCTTACTCTGGGGCCAACGTCCTGACTTTC; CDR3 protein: CASSYRQGAYSGANVLTF
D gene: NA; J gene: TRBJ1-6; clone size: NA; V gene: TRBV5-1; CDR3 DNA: TGCGCCAGCAGCTTGGATCGGAATTCACCCCTCCACTTT; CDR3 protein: CASSLDRNSPLHF
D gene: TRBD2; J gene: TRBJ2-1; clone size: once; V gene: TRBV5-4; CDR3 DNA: TGTGCCAGCAGCTTGGAGGGCGGGAGCTCCTACAATGAGCAGTTCTTC; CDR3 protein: CASSLEGGSSYNEQFF
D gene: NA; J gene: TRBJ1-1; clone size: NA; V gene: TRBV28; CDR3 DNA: TGTGCCAGCAGTTTGGATCAGGGTATGGGAAACACTGAAGCTTTCTTT; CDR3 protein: CASSLDQGMGNTEAFF
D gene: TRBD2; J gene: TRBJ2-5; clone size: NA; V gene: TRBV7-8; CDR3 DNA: TGTGCCAGCAGCCTTCCCCGTCCGGGACTAGCGATTCAAAAAGAGACCCAGTACTTC; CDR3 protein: CASSLPRPGLAIQKETQYF
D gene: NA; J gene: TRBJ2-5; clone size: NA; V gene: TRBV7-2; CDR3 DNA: TGTGCCAGCAATGGCGAGACAGGGTGGGGGGTAGAGACCCAGTACTTC; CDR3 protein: CASNGETGWGVETQYF
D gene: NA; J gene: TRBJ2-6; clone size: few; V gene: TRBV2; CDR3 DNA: TGTGCCAGCAGGTTAACAGGTGACTCTGGGGCCAACGTCCTGACTTTC; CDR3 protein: CASRLTGDSGANVLTF
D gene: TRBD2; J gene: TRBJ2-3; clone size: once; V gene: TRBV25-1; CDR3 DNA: TGTGCCAGCAGTGCGTACCCTAGCGGGACGACACCAGATACGCAGTATTTT; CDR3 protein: CASSAYPSGTTPDTQYF
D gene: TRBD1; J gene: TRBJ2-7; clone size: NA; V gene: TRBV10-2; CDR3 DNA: TGCGCCAGCAGCGTTGACAGGGTTAGCTCCTACGAGCAGTACTTC; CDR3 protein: CASSVDRVSSYEQYF
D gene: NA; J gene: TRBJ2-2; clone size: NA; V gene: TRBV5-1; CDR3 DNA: TGCGCCAGCAGCGTAACCGGGACATCGAACACCGGGGAGCTGTTTTTT; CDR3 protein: CASSVTGTSNTGELFF
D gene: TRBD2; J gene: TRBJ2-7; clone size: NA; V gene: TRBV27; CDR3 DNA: TGTGCCAGCAGTTTGACTAGCGGGAGGGCATACGAGCAGTACTTC; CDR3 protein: CASSLTSGRAYEQYF
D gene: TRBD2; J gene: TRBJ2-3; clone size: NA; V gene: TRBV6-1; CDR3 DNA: TGTGCCAGCAAGCCGACTAGCGGCACAGATACGCAGTATTTT; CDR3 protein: CASKPTSGTDTQYF
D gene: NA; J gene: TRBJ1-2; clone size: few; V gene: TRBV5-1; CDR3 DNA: TGCGCCAGCAGCCCAGATTCTAACTATGGCTACACCTTC; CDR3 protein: CASSPDSNYGYTF
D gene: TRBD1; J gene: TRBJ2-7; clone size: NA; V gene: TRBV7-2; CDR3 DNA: TGTGCCAGCAGCTCGCGGCAGGGGGCGTACGAGCAGTACTTC; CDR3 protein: CASSSRQGAYEQYF
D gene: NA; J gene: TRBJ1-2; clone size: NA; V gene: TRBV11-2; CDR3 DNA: TGTGCCAGCAGCTCCATGGGGGGGCCTAACTATGGCTACACCTTC; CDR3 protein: CASSSMGGPNYGYTF
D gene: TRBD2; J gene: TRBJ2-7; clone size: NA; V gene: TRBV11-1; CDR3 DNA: TGTGCCAGCAGCCTTAGCGGGAGGACCTACGAGCAGTACTTC; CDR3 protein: CASSLSGRTYEQYF
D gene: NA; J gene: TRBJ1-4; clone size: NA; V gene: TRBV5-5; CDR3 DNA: TGTGCCAGCGGGGACACCAGGGGACCGAATGAAAAACTGTTTTTT; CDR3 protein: CASGDTRGPNEKLFF
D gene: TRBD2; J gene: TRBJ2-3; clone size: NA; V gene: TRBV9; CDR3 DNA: TGTGCCAGCTCACTTAGCGGGTACAGCACAGATACGCAGTATTTT; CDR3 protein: CASSLSGYSTDTQYF
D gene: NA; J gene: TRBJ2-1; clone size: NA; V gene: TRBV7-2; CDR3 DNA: TGTGCCAGCAGCCCCTCGGGGGGCCGTGGCGAGCAGTTCTTC; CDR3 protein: CASSPSGGRGEQFF
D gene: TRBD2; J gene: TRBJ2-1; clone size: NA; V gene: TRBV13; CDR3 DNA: TGTGCCAGCAGCCCCCGGACTAGCGGGAGGGCCGGTGAGCAGTTCTTC; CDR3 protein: CASSPRTSGRAGEQFF
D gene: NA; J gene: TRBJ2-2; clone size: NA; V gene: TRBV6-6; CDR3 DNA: TGTGCCAGCAGAGGCAGGGGAGTCGCGAACACCGGGGAGCTGTTTTTT; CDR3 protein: CASRGRGVANTGELFF
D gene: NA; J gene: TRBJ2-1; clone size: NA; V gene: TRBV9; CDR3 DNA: TGTGCCAGCAGCGAGGAGGCCCAAGTGAATGAGCAGTTCTTC; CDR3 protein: CASSEEAQVNEQFF
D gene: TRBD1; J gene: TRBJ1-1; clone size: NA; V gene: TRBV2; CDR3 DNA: TGTGCCAGCAGAGACAGGGCCGGCGTTAGGAACACTGAAGCTTTCTTT; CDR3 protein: CASRDRAGVRNTEAFF